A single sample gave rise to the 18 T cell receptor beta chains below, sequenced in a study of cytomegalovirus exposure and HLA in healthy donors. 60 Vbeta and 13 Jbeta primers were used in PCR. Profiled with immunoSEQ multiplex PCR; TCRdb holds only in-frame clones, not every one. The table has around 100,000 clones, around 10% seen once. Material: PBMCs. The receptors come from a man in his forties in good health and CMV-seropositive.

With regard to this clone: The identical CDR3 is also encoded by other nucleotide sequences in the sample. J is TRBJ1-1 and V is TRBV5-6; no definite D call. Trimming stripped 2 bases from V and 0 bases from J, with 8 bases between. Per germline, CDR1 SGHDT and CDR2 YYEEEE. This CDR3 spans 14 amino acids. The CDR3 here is CASSFGTVNTEAFF. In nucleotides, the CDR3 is TGTGCCAGCAGCTTCGGAACAGTGAACACTGAAGCTTTCTTT.

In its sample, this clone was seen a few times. The CDR3 here is CASSLDRLAGGWKYEQYF. CDR3 DNA: TGTGCCAGCAGCTTAGACCGATTAGCGGGAGGGTGGAAGTACGAGCAGTACTTC. The V and J genes are TRBV7-9 and TRBJ2-7, with 11 positions matching TRBD2. The CDR3 length is 18 residues. CDR1 is SEHNR, CDR2 FQNEAQ, per germline (reference sequence). V was clipped by 1 base and J by 4 bases; unmatched bases: 12.

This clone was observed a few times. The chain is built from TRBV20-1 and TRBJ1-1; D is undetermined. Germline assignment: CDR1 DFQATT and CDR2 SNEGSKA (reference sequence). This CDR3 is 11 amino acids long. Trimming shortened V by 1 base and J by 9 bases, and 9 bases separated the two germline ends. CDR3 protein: CSARVLKKAFF. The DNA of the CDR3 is TGCAGTGCTAGAGTACTGAAAAAAGCTTTCTTT.

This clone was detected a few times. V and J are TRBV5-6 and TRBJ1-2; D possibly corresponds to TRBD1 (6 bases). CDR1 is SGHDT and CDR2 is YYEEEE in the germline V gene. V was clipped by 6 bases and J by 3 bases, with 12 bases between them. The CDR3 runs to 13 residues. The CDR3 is CASNGGLYYGYTF. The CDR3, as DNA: TGTGCCAGCAACGGGGGGCTTTACTATGGCTACACCTTC.

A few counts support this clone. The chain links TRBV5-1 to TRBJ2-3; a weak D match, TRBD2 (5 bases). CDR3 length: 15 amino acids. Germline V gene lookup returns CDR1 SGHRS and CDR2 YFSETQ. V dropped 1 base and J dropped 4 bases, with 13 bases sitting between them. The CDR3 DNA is TGCGCCAGCAGCTTGATCGGAGGTACTTCAGATACGCAGTATTTT. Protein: CASSLIGGTSDTQYF. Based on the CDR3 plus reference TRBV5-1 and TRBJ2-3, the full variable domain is KAGVTQTPRYLIKTRGQQVTLSCSPISGHRSVSWYQQTPGQGLQFLFEYFSETQRNKGNFPGRFSGRQFSNSRSEMNVSTLELGDSALYLCASSLIGGTSDTQYFGPGTRLTVL.

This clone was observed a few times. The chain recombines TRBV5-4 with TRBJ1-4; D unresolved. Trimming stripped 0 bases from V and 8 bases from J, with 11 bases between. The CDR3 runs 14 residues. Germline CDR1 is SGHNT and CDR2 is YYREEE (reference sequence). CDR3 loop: CASSLGTNGEKLFF. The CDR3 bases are TGTGCCAGCAGCTTGGGGACTAACGGCGAAAAACTGTTTTTT.

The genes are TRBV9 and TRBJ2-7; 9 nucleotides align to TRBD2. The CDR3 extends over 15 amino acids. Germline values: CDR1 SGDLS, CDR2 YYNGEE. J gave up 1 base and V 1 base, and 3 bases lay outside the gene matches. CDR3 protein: CASSVFSGSSYEQYF. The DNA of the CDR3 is TGTGCCAGCAGCGTATTTAGCGGGAGTTCCTACGAGCAGTACTTC.

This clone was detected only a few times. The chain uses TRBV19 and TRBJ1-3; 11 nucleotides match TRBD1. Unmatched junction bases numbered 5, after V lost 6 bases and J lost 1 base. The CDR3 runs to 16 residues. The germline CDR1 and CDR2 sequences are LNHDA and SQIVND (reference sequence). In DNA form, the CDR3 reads TGTGCCAGTAGGCGGACAGGGGGCGAGTCTGGAAACACCATATATTTT. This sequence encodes CASRRTGGESGNTIYF. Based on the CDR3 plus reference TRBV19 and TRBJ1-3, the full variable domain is DGGITQSPKYLFRKEGQNVTLSCEQNLNHDAMYWYRQDPGQGLRLIYYSQIVNDFQKGDIAEGYSVSREKKESFPLTVTSAQKNPTAFYLCASRRTGGESGNTIYFGEGSWLTVV.

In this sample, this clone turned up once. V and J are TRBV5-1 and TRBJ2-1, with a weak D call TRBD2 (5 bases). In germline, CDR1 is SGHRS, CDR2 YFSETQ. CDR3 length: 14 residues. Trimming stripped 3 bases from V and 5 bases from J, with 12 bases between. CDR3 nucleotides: TGCGCCAGCAGCTATTTAGCGAGGAACAATGAGCAGTTCTTC. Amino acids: CASSYLARNNEQFF.

CDR3 coding DNA: TGTGCCAGCAGTTTATCAGGGGGCACGATGGTAGAGACCCAGTACTTC. Protein product: CASSLSGGTMVETQYF. This chain connects TRBV27 to TRBJ2-5; 7 bases fit TRBD1. CDR1 is MNHEY and CDR2 is SMNVEV in the germline V gene (reference sequence). The ends lost 0 bases at V and 4 bases at J; junction bases unmatched: 8. CDR3 length: 16 amino acids.

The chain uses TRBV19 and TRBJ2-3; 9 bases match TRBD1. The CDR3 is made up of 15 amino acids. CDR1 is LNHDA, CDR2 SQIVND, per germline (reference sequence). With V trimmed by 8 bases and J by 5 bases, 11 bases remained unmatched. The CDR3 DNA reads TGTGCCAGTTTACTCACAGGGGGCGCGAAAGATACGCAGTATTTT. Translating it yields CASLLTGGAKDTQYF.

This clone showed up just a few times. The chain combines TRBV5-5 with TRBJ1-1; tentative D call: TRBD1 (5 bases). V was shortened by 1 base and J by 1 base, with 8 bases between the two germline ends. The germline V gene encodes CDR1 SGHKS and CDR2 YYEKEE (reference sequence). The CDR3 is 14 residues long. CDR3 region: CASSLRGTNTEAFF. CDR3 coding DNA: TGTGCCAGCAGCTTGAGGGGTACGAACACTGAAGCTTTCTTT. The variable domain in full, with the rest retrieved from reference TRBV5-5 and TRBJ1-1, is DAGVTQSPTHLIKTRGQQVTLRCSPISGHKSVSWYQQVLGQGPQFIFQYYEKEERGRGNFPDRFSARQFPNYSSELNVNALLLGDSALYLCASSLRGTNTEAFFGQGTRLTVV.

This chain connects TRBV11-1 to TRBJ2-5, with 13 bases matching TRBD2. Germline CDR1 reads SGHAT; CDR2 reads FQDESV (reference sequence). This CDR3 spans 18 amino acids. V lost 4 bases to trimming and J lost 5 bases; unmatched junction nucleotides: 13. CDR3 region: CASSSRTSGRGWGETQYF. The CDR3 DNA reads TGTGCCAGCAGCTCTCGGACTAGCGGGAGAGGCTGGGGGGAGACCCAGTACTTC. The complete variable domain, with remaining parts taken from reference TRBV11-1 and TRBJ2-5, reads EAEVAQSPRYKITEKSQAVAFWCDPISGHATLYWYRQILGQGPELLVQFQDESVVDDSQLPKDRFSAERLKGVDSTLKIQPAELGDSAMYLCASSSRTSGRGWGETQYFGPGTRLLVL.

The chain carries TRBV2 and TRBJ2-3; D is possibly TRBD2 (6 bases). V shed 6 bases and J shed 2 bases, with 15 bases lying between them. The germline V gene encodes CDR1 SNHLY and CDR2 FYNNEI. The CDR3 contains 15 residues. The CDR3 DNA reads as TGTGCCAGCAGGACCCTGGGAGGAACCACAGATACGCAGTATTTT. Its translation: CASRTLGGTTDTQYF. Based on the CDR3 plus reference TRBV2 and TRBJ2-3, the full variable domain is EPEVTQTPSHQVTQMGQEVILRCVPISNHLYFYWYRQILGQKVEFLVSFYNNEISEKSEIFDDQFSVERPDGSNFTLKIRSTKLEDSAMYFCASRTLGGTTDTQYFGPGTRLTVL.

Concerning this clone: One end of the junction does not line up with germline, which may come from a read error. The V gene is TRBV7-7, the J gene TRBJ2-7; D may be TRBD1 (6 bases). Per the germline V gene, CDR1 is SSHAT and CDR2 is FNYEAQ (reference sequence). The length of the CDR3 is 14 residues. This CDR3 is CASSLGDNSYEQYF. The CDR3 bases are TGTGCTAGCAGCTTAGGGGACAACTCCTACGAGCAGTACTTC.

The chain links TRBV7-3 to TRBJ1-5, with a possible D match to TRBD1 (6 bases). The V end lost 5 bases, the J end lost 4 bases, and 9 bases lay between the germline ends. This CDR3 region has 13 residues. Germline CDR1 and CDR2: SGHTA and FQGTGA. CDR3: CASSPGVNQPQHF. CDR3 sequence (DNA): TGTGCCAGCAGCCCAGGGGTTAATCAGCCCCAGCATTTT. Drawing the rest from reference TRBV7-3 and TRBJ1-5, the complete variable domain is GAGVSQTPSNKVTEKGKYVELRCDPISGHTALYWYRQSLGQGPEFLIYFQGTGAADDSGLPNDRFFAVRPEGSVSTLKIQRTERGDSAVYLCASSPGVNQPQHFGDGTRLSIL.

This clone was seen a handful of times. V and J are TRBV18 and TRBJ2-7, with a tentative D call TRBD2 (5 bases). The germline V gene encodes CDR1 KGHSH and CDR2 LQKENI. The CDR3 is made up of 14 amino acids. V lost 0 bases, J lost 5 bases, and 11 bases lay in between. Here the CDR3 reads CASSPPNNGDEQYF. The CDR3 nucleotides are TGTGCCAGCTCACCACCGAATAACGGGGACGAGCAGTACTTC.

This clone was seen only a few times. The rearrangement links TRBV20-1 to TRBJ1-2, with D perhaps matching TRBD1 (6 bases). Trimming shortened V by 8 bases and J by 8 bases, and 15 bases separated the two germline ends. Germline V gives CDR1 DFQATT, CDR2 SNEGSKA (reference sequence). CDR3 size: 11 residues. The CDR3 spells CSLGGGGGYTF. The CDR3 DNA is TGCAGTTTGGGCGGGGGGGGCGGCTACACCTTC.